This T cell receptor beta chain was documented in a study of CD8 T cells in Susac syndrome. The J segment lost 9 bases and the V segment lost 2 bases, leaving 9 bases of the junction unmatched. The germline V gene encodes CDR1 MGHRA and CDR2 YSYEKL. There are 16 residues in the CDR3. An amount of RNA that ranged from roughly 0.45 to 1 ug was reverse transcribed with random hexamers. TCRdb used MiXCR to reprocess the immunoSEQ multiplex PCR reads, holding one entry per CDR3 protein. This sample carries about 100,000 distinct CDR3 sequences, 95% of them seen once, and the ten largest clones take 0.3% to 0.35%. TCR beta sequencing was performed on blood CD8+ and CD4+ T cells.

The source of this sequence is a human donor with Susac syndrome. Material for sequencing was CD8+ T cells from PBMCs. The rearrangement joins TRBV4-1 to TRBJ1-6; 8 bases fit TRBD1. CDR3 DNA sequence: TGCGCCAGCAGCCAAATCAGGACAGGGCTGGGTTCACCCCTCCACTTT. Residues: CASSQIRTGLGSPLHF.